This is a list of T cell receptor beta chains from one sample in a study of T cell responses to AZD1222 COVID-19 vaccine. Data came from immunoSEQ multiplex PCR; TCRdb stores just in-frame clones and leaves some out. Among 150,000 to 180,000 clones listed, about 88% were seen once. The sample consisted of peripheral blood, taken after recovery from COVID-19. These receptors originate from an adult who had recovered from COVID-19. CDR3s include the opening cysteine and the closing phenylalanine or tryptophan. D genes are given only for firm matches. Part of the rows lack a size; the others show once, few, many or a class for expanded clones.

j_gene,d_gene,v_gene,abundance,CDR3nt,CDR3aa
TRBJ2-7,NA,TRBV27,NA,TGTGCCAGCAGTCTCCAGACCACGGCGGGGTTCTCCCACGAGCAGTACTTC,CASSLQTTAGFSHEQYF
TRBJ2-3,TRBD2,TRBV20-1,NA,TGCAGTGCTAGTAAGTCAGCGGGAGCGAAAGATACGCAGTATTTT,CSASKSAGAKDTQYF
TRBJ2-5,TRBD1,TRBV5-8,NA,TGTGCCAGCAGCCTTAGACAGGGGGCAATCCAAGAGACCCAGTACTTC,CASSLRQGAIQETQYF
TRBJ1-2,NA,TRBV5-6,once,TGTGCCAGCAGCTTGGATCGGACCGCCTATGGCTACACCTTC,CASSLDRTAYGYTF
TRBJ1-3,TRBD1,TRBV3-1/TRBV3-2,NA,TGTGCCAGCAGCCAATGGGACAGGGGCGGAAACACCATATATTTT,CASSQWDRGGNTIYF
TRBJ1-5,TRBD1,TRBV27,NA,TGTGCCAGCAGTTTGGACAGGGGTGGTCAGCCCCAGCATTTT,CASSLDRGGQPQHF
TRBJ1-5,NA,TRBV7-2,NA,TGTGCCAGCAGCTTAGGAGGTTTTGGGCTCCCGGAAGGAAATCAGCCCCAGCATTTT,CASSLGGFGLPEGNQPQHF
TRBJ1-6,NA,TRBV16,NA,TGTGCCAGCAGCCAATCCTTACAGTCACCCCTCCACTTT,CASSQSLQSPLHF
TRBJ2-7,NA,TRBV6-2/TRBV6-3,NA,TGTGCCAGCAGTTTCCCGGGCAGGTTACCCTACGAGCAGTACTTC,CASSFPGRLPYEQYF
TRBJ2-7,NA,TRBV15,NA,TGTGCCACCAGCAGAGGGGACTCCCACGAGCAGTACTTC,CATSRGDSHEQYF